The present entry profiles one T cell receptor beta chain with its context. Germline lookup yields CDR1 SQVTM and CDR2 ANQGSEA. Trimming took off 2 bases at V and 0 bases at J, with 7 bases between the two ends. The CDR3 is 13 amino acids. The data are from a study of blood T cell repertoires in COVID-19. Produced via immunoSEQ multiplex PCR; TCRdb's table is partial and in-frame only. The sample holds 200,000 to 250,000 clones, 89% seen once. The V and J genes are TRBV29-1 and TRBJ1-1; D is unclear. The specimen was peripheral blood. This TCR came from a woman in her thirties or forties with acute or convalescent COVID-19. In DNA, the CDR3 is TGCAGCGTTGAAAAGAGTCTGAACACTGAAGCTTTCTTT. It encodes CSVEKSLNTEAFF.